This record concerns one TCR beta chain sequence. Its antigen is as yet unknown. As for treatment: 15 to 20 received Ad26.COV2.S at low or high dose, single or two shots; 5 received placebo; per-sample allocation not given. The investigators took samples on day 63 after the first vaccine or placebo injection. The V end lost 2 bases, the J end lost 10 bases, and 12 bases lay between the germline ends. CDR3 size: 13 residues. In germline, CDR1 is MNHEY, CDR2 SVGAGI. The sample is drawn from a study of Ad26.COV2.S vaccination and SARS-CoV-2 variants. The overall study: The study gave Ad26.COV2.S intramuscularly, once or twice 56 days apart.

Study findings and constraints: Researchers reported similar non-spike TCR breadth in vaccine and placebo recipients.

Using immunoSEQ multiplex PCR, the repertoire was profiled, and TCRdb retains in-frame clones only, with some absent. Here the sample spans under 550,000 clones, 88% being singletons. This receptor was identified in a person aged 18-60 years who received the Ad26.COV2.S COVID-19 vaccine or a placebo. Sequences were derived from peripheral blood, sampled in a trial of Ad26.COV2.S vaccine versus placebo. The chain joins TRBV6-5 to TRBJ1-5; D is unresolved. CDR3 in amino acids: CASSYQAGGPQHF. Here the CDR3 DNA reads TGTGCCAGCAGTTACCAAGCGGGCGGACCCCAGCATTTT.